This T cell receptor beta chain was identified in a study of glioma-infiltrating T cells after dendritic cell vaccination. Study-level information: Patients had newly diagnosed or recurrent glioblastoma and received dendritic cell vaccines.

About this clone: Its antigen is unknown.

Amplification used 60 V beta primers and 13 J beta primers. TCRdb keeps only in-frame clones here, not all; method: immunoSEQ multiplex PCR. The table shows about 100,000 clones, with 79% occurring only once. There are 13 residues in the CDR3. Germline V gene sequence: CDR1 MNHNS, CDR2 SASEGT. V gave up 7 bases and J gave up 5 bases, with 14 bases separating them. Study-wide results and caveats: Higher TCR clonality did not directly relate to longer survival.

This sequence joins TRBV6-1 and TRBJ2-5, with D perhaps matching TRBD2 (6 bases). This TCR was recovered from a human donor with glioblastoma. Sample: blood, taken before dendritic cell vaccination. The CDR3 sequence: CASIVAGGETQYF. CDR3 nucleotides: TGTGCCAGCATTGTAGCTGGGGGGGAGACCCAGTACTTC.